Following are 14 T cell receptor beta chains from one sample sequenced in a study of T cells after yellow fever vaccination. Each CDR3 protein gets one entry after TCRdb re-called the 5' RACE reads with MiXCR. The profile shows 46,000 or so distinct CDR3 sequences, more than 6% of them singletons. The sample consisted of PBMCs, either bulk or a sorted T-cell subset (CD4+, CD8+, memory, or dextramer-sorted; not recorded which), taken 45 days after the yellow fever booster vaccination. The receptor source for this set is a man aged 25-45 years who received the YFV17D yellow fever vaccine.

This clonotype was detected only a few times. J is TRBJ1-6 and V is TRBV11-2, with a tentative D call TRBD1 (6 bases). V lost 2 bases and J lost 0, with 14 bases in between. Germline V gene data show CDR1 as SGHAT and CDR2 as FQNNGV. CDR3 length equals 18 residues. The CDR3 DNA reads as TGTGCCAGCAGCTTAAATTTCAGGGGAAGCTCCTATAATTCACCCCTCCACTTT. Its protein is CASSLNFRGSSYNSPLHF. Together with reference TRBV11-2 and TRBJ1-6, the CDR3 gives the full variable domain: EAGVAQSPRYKIIEKRQSVAFWCNPISGHATLYWYQQILGQGPKLLIQFQNNGVVDDSQLPKDRFSAERLKGVDSTLKIQPAKLEDSAVYLCASSLNFRGSSYNSPLHFGNGTRLTVT.

CDR3 amino acids: CASGGGAREQYF. CDR3 nucleotide sequence: TGTGCCAGCGGGGGGGGGGCTCGGGAGCAGTACTTC. The chain is built from TRBV12-3 or TRBV12-4 and TRBJ2-7; TRBD2 might be the D (7 bases). V lost 8 bases and J lost 7, with 15 bases in between. This CDR3 has 12 amino acids.

In nucleotides, the CDR3 is TGTGCCAGCAGCTTCGGTTTTGCTAACTATGGCTACACCTTC. Translated: CASSFGFANYGYTF. This rearrangement joins TRBV7-2 to TRBJ1-2; D gene uncertain. The CDR3 runs 14 residues. V was trimmed by 3 bases and J by 0 bases, leaving 8 bases between them. Germline V gene lookup returns CDR1 SGHTA and CDR2 FQGNSA.

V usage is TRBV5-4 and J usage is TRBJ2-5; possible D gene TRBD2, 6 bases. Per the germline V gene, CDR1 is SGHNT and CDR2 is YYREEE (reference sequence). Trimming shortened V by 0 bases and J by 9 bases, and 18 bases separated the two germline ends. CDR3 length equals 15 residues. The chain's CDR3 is CASSLDGSNKRPQYF. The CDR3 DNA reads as TGTGCCAGCAGCTTGGACGGGAGTAATAAGAGACCCCAGTACTTC. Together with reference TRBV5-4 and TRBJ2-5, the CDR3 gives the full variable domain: ETGVTQSPTHLIKTRGQQVTLRCSSQSGHNTVSWYQQALGQGPQFIFQYYREEENGRGNFPPRFSGLQFPNYSSELNVNALELDDSALYLCASSLDGSNKRPQYFGPGTRLLVL.

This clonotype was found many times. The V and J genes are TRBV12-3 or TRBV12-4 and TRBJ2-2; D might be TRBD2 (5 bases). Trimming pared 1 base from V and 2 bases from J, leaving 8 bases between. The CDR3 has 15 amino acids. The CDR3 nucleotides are TGTGCCAGCAGTTTAGGACTATCAAACACCGGGGAGCTGTTTTTT. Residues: CASSLGLSNTGELFF.

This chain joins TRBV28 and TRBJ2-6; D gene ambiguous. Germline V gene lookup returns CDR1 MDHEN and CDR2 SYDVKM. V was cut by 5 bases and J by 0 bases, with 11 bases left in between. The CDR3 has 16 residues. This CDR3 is CASSPHWVSGANVLTF. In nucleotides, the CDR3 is TGTGCCAGCAGTCCCCATTGGGTCTCTGGGGCCAACGTCCTGACTTTC.

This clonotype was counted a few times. CDR3 nucleotide sequence: TGTGCCTGGAGTGAGGGACTAGCATCAGATACGCAGTATTTT. Protein: CAWSEGLASDTQYF. The chain employs TRBV30 and TRBJ2-3, with TRBD2 identical over 9 bases. With V trimmed by 1 base and J by 4 bases, 3 bases remained unmatched. The CDR3 loop spans 14 amino acids. Germline V gene data show CDR1 as GTSNPN and CDR2 as SVGIG (reference sequence). Combining the CDR3 with reference TRBV30 and TRBJ2-3 gives the whole variable domain SQTIHQWPATLVQPVGSPLSLECTVEGTSNPNLYWYRQAAGRGLQLLFYSVGIGQISSEVPQNLSASRPQDRQFILSSKKLLLSDSGFYLCAWSEGLASDTQYFGPGTRLTVL.

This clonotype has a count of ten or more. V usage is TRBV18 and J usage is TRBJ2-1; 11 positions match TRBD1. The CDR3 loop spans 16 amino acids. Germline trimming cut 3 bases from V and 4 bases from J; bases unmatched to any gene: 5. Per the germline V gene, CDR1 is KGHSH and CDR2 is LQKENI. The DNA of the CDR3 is TGTGCCAGCTCACCTGGGACAGGGGGGATGTACAATGAGCAGTTCTTC. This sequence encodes CASSPGTGGMYNEQFF.

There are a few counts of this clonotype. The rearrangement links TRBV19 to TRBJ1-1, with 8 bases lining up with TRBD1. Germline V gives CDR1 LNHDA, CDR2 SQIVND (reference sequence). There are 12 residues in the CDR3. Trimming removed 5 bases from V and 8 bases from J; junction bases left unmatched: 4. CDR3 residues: CASSPRTGEAFF. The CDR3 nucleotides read TGTGCCAGTAGTCCTCGGACAGGGGAAGCTTTCTTT.

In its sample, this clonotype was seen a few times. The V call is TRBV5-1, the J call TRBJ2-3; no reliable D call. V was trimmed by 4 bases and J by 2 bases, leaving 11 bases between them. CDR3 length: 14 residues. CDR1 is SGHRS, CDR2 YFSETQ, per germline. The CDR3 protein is CASSPPTLTDTQYF. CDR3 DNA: TGCGCCAGCAGCCCTCCGACTCTCACAGATACGCAGTATTTT.

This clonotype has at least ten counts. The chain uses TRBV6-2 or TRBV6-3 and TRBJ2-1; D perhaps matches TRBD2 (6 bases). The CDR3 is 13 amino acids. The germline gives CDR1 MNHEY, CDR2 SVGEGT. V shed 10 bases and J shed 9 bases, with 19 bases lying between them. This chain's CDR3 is CATLLAVGSEQFF. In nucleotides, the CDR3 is TGTGCCACGCTGTTAGCGGTTGGGAGTGAGCAGTTCTTC.

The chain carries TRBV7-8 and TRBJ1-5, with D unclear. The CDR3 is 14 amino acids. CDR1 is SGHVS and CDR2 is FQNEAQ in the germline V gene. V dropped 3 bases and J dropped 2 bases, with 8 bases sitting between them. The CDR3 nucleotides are TGTGCCAGCAGCTTCGGGCCTCGCAATCAGCCCCAGCATTTT. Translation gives CASSFGPRNQPQHF.

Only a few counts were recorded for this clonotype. CDR3: CASSLRGRGTEAFF. The DNA of the CDR3 is TGTGCCAGCAGCTTGAGGGGGAGAGGCACTGAAGCTTTCTTT. V gene TRBV5-6 combines with J gene TRBJ1-1; perhaps TRBD1 as D (6 bases). This CDR3 region has 14 residues. Germline V lookup: CDR1 SGHDT, CDR2 YYEEEE. The V end lost 1 base, the J end lost 4 bases, and 11 bases lay between the germline ends.

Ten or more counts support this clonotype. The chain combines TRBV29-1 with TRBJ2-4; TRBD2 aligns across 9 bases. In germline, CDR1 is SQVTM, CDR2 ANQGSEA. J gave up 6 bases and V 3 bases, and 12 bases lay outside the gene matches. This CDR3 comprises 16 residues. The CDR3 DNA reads TGCAGCGTTGAGATAGCGGGAGCGGGGGTGGGAAACATTCAGTACTTC. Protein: CSVEIAGAGVGNIQYF.